This T cell receptor (beta chain) was identified in a study of cytomegalovirus exposure and HLA in healthy donors. Here immunoSEQ multiplex PCR was the method, and the copy in TCRdb shows in-frame clones only, minus some. The table records 95,000 to 120,000 clones, around 82% of them present only once. A word on this clone: Its target is not known.

The J segment lost 8 bases and the V segment lost 6 bases, leaving 12 bases of the junction unmatched. Per the germline V gene, CDR1 is SNHLY and CDR2 is FYNNEI. There are 15 residues in the CDR3. General study results and limits: The study flagged about 150 TCR beta chains as cytomegalovirus-associated. Most TCR sequences proved rare, with some public TCRs found in many donors.

This TCR came from a woman aged 18-29 years in good health and CMV-seronegative. What was sequenced was PBMCs. V and J are TRBV2 and TRBJ1-4; 7 bases are shared with TRBD1. The CDR3 bases are TGTGCCAGCAGCGACCTGACAGGGTCTGGAGAAAAACTGTTTTTT. This sequence encodes CASSDLTGSGEKLFF.